This T cell receptor (beta chain) was retrieved from a study of T-cell memory formation after mild COVID-19. At the level of the study: TCR clusters were mostly donor specific.

TCRdb analysed the 5' RACE reads with MiXCR anew, one entry per CDR3 protein. This sample has fewer than 600,000 distinct CDR3 sequences, with about a fifth found just once. In this sample, this clonotype turned up once. Its antigen is undetermined. The CDR3 spans 16 residues. The germline V and J ends were trimmed by 6 bases and 6 bases, with 22 bases remaining between them. Germline V lookup: CDR1 MRHNA, CDR2 SNTAGT. General study findings and limits: There was a balanced CD4/CD8 profile in clones contracting day 15 to 85, and later expanders leaned CD4+. Among CD4+ contracting clones, most were CM and EM, and CD8+ ones EMRA.

The receptor was derived from an adult woman who had mild COVID-19 (a few samples of this study predate the infection). Cell type and time point are not known. The sequenced material came from PBMCs or a T cell subset sorted from them (not recorded which). The J gene is TRBJ2-3, the V gene TRBV6-4; TRBD1 might be the D (5 bases). The CDR3 sequence: CASRRWQGHHSDTQYF. CDR3 DNA: TGTGCCAGCAGACGTTGGCAGGGCCACCATTCGGATACGCAGTATTTT.